Sequencing of this T cell receptor beta chain was carried out in a study of blood T cell repertoires in COVID-19. The CDR3 is 15 amino acids. V was cut by 0 bases and J by 5 bases, with 12 bases left in between. Germline V CDR1 and CDR2: SGHTS, YDEGEE. TCRdb keeps only in-frame clones here, not all; method: immunoSEQ multiplex PCR. The table lists 65,000 to 100,000 clones, approximately 80% of them singletons. The sample was peripheral blood. The chain is built from TRBV5-8 and TRBJ1-5; the D gene is possibly TRBD1 (5 bases). The TCR sequence derives from a woman of 80 years or more with acute or convalescent COVID-19. The chain's CDR3 is CASSLGTWGDQPQHF. The DNA for the CDR3 is TGTGCCAGCAGCTTGGGGACTTGGGGGGATCAGCCCCAGCATTTT. Together with reference TRBV5-8 and TRBJ1-5, the CDR3 gives the full variable domain: EAGVTQSPTHLIKTRGQQATLRCSPISGHTSVYWYQQALGLGLQFLLWYDEGEERNRGNFPPRFSGRQFPNYSSELNVNALELEDSALYLCASSLGTWGDQPQHFGDGTRLSIL.